Below, one T cell receptor (beta chain) is given with its context. This CDR3 region has 15 residues. CDR1 and CDR2 (germline): MNHEY, SMNVEV (reference sequence). The V and J ends lost 3 bases and 1 base respectively, with 10 bases between them. In the authors' methods: Amplification with reference gene primers provided the estimates of nucleated cell counts. Assay: immunoSEQ multiplex PCR; the TCRdb copy retains only in-frame clones and omits some. That table supplies the V and J calls and clone size; D and trimming were determined from the DNA. The repertoire includes about 130,000 clones, 86% of them detected once, and around 5% sits in the top ten. The entry originates in a study of blood T cell repertoires in COVID-19. About the research overall: Whether acute or convalescent, the COVID-19 samples came from the United States, Italy and Spain. PBMCs, B-cell-depleted T cells, or T cells provided the cDNA or gDNA that made up the material.

Sequenced material: peripheral blood. The chain is built from TRBV27 and TRBJ2-4, with D possibly TRBD2 on 5 matching bases. This receptor was taken from a human donor in a cohort sampled during active COVID-19. CDR3 protein: CASSLIGNAKNIQYF. CDR3 nucleotide sequence: TGTGCCAGCAGTTTGATCGGGAACGCCAAAAACATTCAGTACTTC.